A single sample gave rise to the 12 T cell receptor beta chains below, sequenced in a study of identical twins. TCRdb re-analysed the 5' RACE reads in MiXCR, keeping a single row per CDR3 protein. The sample has around 450,000 distinct CDR3 sequences, approximately 15% seen once. The same sample was also studied in work on yellow fever vaccine responses in identical twins.

The source material was CD4+ T cells sorted from blood. The receptor set was obtained from a woman between 18 and 30 years old in good health.

The chain joins TRBV4-3 to TRBJ2-1; 9 positions agree with TRBD1. Germline trimming cut 0 bases from V and 6 bases from J; bases unmatched to any gene: 3. The CDR3 length is 15 residues. Germline CDR1 reads LGHNA; CDR2 reads YSLEER. The CDR3 region has the DNA TGCGCCAGCAGCCAAGAGCGGACAGGGGTCAATGAGCAGTTCTTC. Protein: CASSQERTGVNEQFF.

This clonotype was seen a few times. The rearrangement joins TRBV28 to TRBJ1-5, with D tentatively TRBD1 (5 bases). The ends were cut back, 6 bases at V and 4 bases at J, with 16 bases in the middle. Germline V gene data show CDR1 as MDHEN and CDR2 as SYDVKM. CDR3 length: 15 amino acids. The CDR3 spells CASSQGPEKNQPQHF. The CDR3 bases are TGTGCCAGCAGCCAGGGACCGGAGAAAAATCAGCCCCAGCATTTT.

The chain links TRBV18 to TRBJ2-5; D may correspond to TRBD1 or TRBD2 (5 bases each). The CDR3 is 13 amino acids. Germline-derived CDR1 and CDR2 are KGHSH and LQKENI. V was trimmed by 3 bases and J by 2 bases, leaving 7 bases between them. The CDR3 DNA is TGTGCCAGCTCACCGGGGGTACAAGAGACCCAGTACTTC. It yields the protein CASSPGVQETQYF.

Only a few counts were recorded for this clonotype. The rearrangement uses TRBV21-1 and TRBJ2-7; the table assigns TRBD1, which was not confirmed against the DNA. TRBV21-1 represents a pseudogene. This CDR3 is 13 amino acids long. The CDR3 spells CASSLGGAGEQYF. CDR3 sequence (DNA): TGTGCCAGCAGCCTAGGGGGCGCGGGAGAGCAGTACTTC.

This clonotype was found many times. The rearrangement links TRBV5-6 to TRBJ2-7; 9 positions match TRBD1. The germline V gene has CDR1 SGHDT and CDR2 YYEEEE. The CDR3 has 15 residues. V lost 4 bases, J lost 7 bases, and 12 bases stayed unmatched. Here the CDR3 reads CASSLGQGQLGEQYF. The CDR3 DNA sequence: TGTGCCAGCAGCCTGGGACAGGGCCAACTGGGGGAGCAGTACTTC.

This chain links TRBV12-5 with TRBJ1-6; D is unresolved. The CDR3 runs to 15 residues. V gave up 7 bases and J gave up 8 bases, with 18 bases separating them. Germline CDR1 reads LGHNT; CDR2 reads FRNRAP. In nucleotides, the CDR3 is TGTGCTAGTGCCCCGGGTCCTCAGAACCATTCACCCCTCCACTTT. Translation: CASAPGPQNHSPLHF. Together with reference TRBV12-5 and TRBJ1-6, the CDR3 gives the full variable domain: DARVTQTPRHKVTEMGQEVTMRCQPILGHNTVFWYRQTMMQGLELLAYFRNRAPLDDSGMPKDRFSAEMPDATLATLKIQPSEPRDSAVYFCASAPGPQNHSPLHFGNGTRLTVT.

The rearrangement uses TRBV6-5 and TRBJ1-5, with unresolved D. This CDR3 contains 15 residues. From germline, CDR1 is MNHEY and CDR2 SVGAGI. The V end lost 0 bases, the J end lost 1 base, and 7 bases lay between the germline ends. The CDR3 spells CASSYSFGSNQPQHF. The CDR3 nucleotides are TGTGCCAGCAGTTACTCGTTCGGGAGCAATCAGCCCCAGCATTTT.

The chain uses TRBV12-5 and TRBJ2-3; TRBD1 matches at 8 bases. The ends lost 6 bases at V and 2 bases at J; junction bases unmatched: 7. The CDR3 runs to 15 residues. Germline CDR1 LGHNT, CDR2 FRNRAP. The CDR3 spells CASGQGQDFTDTQYF. In DNA, the CDR3 is TGTGCTAGTGGACAGGGACAGGACTTCACAGATACGCAGTATTTT.

The chain uses TRBV6-2 or TRBV6-3 and TRBJ2-3; TRBD1 might be the D (5 bases). V lost 6 bases, J lost 3 bases, and 10 bases lay in between. The germline V gene encodes CDR1 MNHEY and CDR2 SVGEGT. The CDR3 consists of 13 residues. CDR3 in amino acids: CASREQATDTQYF. The CDR3 DNA sequence: TGTGCCAGCAGAGAACAGGCGACAGATACGCAGTATTTT.

This clonotype was seen only a few times. The V and J genes are TRBV12-3 or TRBV12-4 and TRBJ2-7; unclear D gene. The CDR3 has 14 amino acids. Trimming took 4 bases from V and 3 from J, leaving 13 bases between them. CDR3 loop: CASSSLGISYEQYF. In DNA form, the CDR3 reads TGTGCCAGCAGTTCATTGGGTATTAGCTACGAGCAGTACTTC.

The V and J genes are TRBV6-6 and TRBJ2-2; TRBD2 might be the D (6 bases). Per the germline V gene, CDR1 is MNHNY and CDR2 is SVGAGI (reference sequence). Trimming took 9 bases from V and 6 from J, leaving 14 bases between them. The CDR3 consists of 13 residues. Here the CDR3 reads CASRLVRSGELFF. The CDR3 DNA reads as TGTGCCAGTCGACTAGTTCGTTCCGGGGAGCTGTTTTTT.

The J gene is TRBJ2-1, the V gene TRBV5-1; a possible D gene is TRBD2 (5 bases). This CDR3 comprises 17 residues. Germline loops: CDR1 SGHRS, CDR2 YFSETQ. V was clipped by 0 bases and J by 2 bases, with 15 bases between them. The CDR3 sequence is CASSLAAGLGAYNEQFF. CDR3 bases: TGCGCCAGCAGCTTGGCGGCGGGTTTGGGCGCCTACAATGAGCAGTTCTTC.